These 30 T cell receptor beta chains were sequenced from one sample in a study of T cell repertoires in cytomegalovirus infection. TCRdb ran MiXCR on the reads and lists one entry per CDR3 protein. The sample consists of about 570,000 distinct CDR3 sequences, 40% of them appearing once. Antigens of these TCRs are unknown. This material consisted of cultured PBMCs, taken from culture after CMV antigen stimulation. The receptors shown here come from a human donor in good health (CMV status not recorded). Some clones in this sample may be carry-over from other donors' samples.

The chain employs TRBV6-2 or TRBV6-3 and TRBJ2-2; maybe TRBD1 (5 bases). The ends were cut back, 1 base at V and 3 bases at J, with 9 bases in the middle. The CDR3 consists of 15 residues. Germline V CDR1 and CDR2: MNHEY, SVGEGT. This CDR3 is CASSYLGQDTGELFF. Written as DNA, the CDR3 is TGTGCCAGCAGTTACTTAGGACAAGACACCGGGGAGCTGTTTTTT.

The CDR3 DNA is TGTGCCAGCGCCTGGGGGACTCAGAGCTCCTACGAGCAGTACTTC. This translates into CASAWGTQSSYEQYF. J is TRBJ2-7 and V is TRBV11-2; D is possibly TRBD2 (6 bases). The CDR3 is 15 amino acids. Germline lookup yields CDR1 SGHAT and CDR2 FQNNGV. V was trimmed by 8 bases and J by 0 bases, leaving 17 bases between them.

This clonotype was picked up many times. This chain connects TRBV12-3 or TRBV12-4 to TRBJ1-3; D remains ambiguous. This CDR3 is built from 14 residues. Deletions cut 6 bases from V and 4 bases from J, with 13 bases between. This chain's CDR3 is CASSYGRPGNTIYF. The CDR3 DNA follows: TGTGCCAGCAGCTATGGACGGCCGGGAAACACCATATATTTT.

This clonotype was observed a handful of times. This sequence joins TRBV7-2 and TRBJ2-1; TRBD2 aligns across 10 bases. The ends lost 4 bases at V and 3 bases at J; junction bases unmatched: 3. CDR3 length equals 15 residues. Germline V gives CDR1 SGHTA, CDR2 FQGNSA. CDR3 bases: TGTGCCAGCAGCTCGGGACTAGCGAACTACAATGAGCAGTTCTTC. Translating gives CASSSGLANYNEQFF.

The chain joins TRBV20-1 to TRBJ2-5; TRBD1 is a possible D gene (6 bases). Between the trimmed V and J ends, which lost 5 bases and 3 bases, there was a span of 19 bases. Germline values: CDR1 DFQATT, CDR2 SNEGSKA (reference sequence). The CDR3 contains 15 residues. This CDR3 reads CSAPINSWTEETQYF. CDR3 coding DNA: TGCAGTGCTCCCATTAATTCATGGACAGAAGAGACCCAGTACTTC.

As DNA, the CDR3 is TGTGCCAGCAGCTTATGGGCAGGGCCCTACGAGCAGTACTTC. This encodes CASSLWAGPYEQYF. The rearrangement uses TRBV7-2 and TRBJ2-7, with a weak D call TRBD1 (5 bases). CDR3 size: 14 residues. CDR1 and CDR2 (germline): SGHTA, FQGNSA. V shed 2 bases and J shed 2 bases, with 10 bases lying between them.

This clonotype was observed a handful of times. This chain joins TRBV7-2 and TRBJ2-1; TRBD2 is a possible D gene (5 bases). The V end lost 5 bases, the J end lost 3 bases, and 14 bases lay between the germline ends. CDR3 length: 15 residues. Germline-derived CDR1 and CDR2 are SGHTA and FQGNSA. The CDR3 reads CASSGRGWSYNEQFF. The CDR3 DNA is TGTGCCAGCAGCGGGAGAGGTTGGAGCTACAATGAGCAGTTCTTC. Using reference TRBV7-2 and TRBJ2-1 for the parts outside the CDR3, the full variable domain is GAGVSQSPSNKVTEKGKDVELRCDPISGHTALYWYRQSLGQGLEFLIYFQGNSAPDKSGLPSDRFSAERTGGSVSTLTIQRTQQEDSAVYLCASSGRGWSYNEQFFGPGTRLTVL.

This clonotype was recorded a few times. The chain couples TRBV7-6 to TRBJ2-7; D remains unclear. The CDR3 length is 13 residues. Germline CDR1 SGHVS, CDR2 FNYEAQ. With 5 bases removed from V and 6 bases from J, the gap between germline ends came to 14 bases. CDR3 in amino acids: CASSARLYSEQYF. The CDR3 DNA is TGTGCCAGCAGCGCAAGACTCTACAGCGAGCAGTACTTC.

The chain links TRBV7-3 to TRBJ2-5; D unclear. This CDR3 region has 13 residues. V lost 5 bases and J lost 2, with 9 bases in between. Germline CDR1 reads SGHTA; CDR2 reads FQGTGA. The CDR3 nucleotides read TGTGCCAGCAGCGCCAGAATTCAAGAGACCCAGTACTTC. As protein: CASSARIQETQYF.

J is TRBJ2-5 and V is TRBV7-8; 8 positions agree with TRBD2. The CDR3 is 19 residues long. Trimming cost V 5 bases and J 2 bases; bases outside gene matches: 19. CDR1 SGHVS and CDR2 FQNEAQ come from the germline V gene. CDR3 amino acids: CASSTGSWASGQYQETQYF. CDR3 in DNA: TGTGCCAGCAGCACCGGGTCTTGGGCTAGCGGGCAGTATCAAGAGACCCAGTACTTC.

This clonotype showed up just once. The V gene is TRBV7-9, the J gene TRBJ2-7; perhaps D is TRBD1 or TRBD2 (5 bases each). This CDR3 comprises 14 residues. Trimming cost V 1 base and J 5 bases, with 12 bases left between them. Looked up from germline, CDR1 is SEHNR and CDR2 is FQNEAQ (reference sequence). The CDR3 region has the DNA TGTGCCAGCAGCTTAGGGGGGTTCGGCCACGAGCAGTACTTC. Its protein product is CASSLGGFGHEQYF.

The CDR3 reads CASSTWTGFYGYTF. The CDR3 region has the DNA TGTGCCAGCAGCACCTGGACAGGTTTTTATGGCTACACCTTC. V is TRBV7-2 and J is TRBJ1-2; 7 positions match TRBD1. This CDR3 is 14 amino acids long. The germline V gene encodes CDR1 SGHTA and CDR2 FQGNSA. V was pared by 5 bases and J by 5 bases, with 8 bases of the junction left unmatched.

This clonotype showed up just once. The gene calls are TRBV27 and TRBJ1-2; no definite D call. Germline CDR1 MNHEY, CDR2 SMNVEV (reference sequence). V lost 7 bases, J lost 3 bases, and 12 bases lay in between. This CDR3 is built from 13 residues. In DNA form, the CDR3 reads TGTGCCAGCAAGCGGGCGAGGGACTATGGCTACACCTTC. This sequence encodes CASKRARDYGYTF.

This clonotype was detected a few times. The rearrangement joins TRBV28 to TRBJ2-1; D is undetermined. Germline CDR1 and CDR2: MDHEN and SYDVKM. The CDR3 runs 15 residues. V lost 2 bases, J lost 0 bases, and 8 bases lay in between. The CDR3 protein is CASSLRPSSYNEQFF. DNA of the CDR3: TGTGCCAGCAGTTTAAGGCCCTCCTCCTACAATGAGCAGTTCTTC. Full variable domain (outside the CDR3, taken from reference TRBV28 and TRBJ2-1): DVKVTQSSRYLVKRTGEKVFLECVQDMDHENMFWYRQDPGLGLRLIYFSYDVKMKEKGDIPEGYSVSREKKERFSLILESASTNQTSMYLCASSLRPSSYNEQFFGPGTRLTVL.

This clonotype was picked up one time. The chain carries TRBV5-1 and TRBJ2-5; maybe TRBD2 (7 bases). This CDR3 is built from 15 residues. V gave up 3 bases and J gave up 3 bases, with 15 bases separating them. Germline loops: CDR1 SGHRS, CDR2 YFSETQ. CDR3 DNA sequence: TGCGCCAGCAGCTCCGGAGGGGGAGGGGAAGAGACCCAGTACTTC. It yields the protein CASSSGGGGEETQYF.

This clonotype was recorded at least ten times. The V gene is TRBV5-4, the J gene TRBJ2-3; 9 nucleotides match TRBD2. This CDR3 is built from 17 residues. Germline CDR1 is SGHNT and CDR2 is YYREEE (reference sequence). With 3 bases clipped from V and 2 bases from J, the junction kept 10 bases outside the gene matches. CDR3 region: CASSSGGASGVTDTQYF. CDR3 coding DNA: TGTGCCAGCAGCTCCGGGGGGGCTAGCGGGGTCACAGATACGCAGTATTTT. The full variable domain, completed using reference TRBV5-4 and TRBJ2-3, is ETGVTQSPTHLIKTRGQQVTLRCSSQSGHNTVSWYQQALGQGPQFIFQYYREEENGRGNFPPRFSGLQFPNYSSELNVNALELDDSALYLCASSSGGASGVTDTQYFGPGTRLTVL.

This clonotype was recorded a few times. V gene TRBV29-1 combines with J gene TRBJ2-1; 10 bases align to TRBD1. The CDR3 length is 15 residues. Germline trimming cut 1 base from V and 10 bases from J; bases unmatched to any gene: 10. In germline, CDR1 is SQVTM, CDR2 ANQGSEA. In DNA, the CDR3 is TGCAGCGTTGAAGTTTGGGACAGGGGAAGACGAGAGCAGTTCTTC. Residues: CSVEVWDRGRREQFF.

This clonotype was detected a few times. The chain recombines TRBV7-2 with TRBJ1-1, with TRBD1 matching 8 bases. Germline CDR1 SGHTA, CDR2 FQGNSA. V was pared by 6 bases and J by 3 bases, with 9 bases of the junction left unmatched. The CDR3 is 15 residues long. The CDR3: CASSRFYRGDTEAFF. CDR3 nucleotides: TGTGCCAGCAGTCGTTTTTACAGGGGGGACACTGAAGCTTTCTTT.

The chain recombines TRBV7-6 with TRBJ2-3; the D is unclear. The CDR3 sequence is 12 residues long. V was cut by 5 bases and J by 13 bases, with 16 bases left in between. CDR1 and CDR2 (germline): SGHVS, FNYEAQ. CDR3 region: CASSRQHVLKYF. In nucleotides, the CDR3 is TGTGCCAGCAGCCGCCAGCATGTCTTGAAGTATTTT. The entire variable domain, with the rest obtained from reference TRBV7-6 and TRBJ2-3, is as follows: GAGVSQSPRYKVTKRGQDVALRCDPISGHVSLYWYRQALGQGPEFLTYFNYEAQQDKSGLPNDRFSAERPEGSISTLTIQRTEQRDSAMYRCASSRQHVLKYFGPGTRLTVL.

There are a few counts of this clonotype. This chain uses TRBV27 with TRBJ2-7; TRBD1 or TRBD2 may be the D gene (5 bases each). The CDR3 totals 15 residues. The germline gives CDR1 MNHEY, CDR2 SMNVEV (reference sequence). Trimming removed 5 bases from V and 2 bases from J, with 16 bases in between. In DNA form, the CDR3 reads TGTGCCAGCAGTAAAGGACGGGACGGTACCTACGAGCAGTACTTC. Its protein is CASSKGRDGTYEQYF.

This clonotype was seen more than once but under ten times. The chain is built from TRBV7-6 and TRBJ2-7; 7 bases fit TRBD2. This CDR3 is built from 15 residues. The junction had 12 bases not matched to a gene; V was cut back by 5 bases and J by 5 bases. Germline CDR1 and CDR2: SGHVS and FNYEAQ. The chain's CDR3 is CASSPRPGLSNEQYF. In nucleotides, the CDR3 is TGTGCCAGCAGCCCTCGTCCGGGACTATCAAACGAGCAGTACTTC. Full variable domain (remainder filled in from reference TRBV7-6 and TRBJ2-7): GAGVSQSPRYKVTKRGQDVALRCDPISGHVSLYWYRQALGQGPEFLTYFNYEAQQDKSGLPNDRFSAERPEGSISTLTIQRTEQRDSAMYRCASSPRPGLSNEQYFGPGTRLTVT.

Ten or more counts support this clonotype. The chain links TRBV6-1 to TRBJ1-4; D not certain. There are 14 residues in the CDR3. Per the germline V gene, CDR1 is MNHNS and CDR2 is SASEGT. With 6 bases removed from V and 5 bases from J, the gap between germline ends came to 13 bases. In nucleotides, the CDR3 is TGTGCCAGCAGACCCGGCATAGAAAATGAAAAACTGTTTTTT. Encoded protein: CASRPGIENEKLFF.

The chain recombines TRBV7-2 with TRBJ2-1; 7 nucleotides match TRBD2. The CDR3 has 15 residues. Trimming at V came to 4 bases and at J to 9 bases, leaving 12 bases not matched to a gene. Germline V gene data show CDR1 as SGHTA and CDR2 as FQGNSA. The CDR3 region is CASSSWGGNSGEQFF. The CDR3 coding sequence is TGTGCCAGCAGCTCCTGGGGGGGTAACAGTGGTGAGCAGTTCTTC.

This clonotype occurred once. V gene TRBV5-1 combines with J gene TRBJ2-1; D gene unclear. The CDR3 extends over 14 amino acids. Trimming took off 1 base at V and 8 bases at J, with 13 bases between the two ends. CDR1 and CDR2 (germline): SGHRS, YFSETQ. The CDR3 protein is CASSLYRGSDEQFF. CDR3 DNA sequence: TGCGCCAGCAGCTTGTATCGCGGTTCGGATGAGCAGTTCTTC.

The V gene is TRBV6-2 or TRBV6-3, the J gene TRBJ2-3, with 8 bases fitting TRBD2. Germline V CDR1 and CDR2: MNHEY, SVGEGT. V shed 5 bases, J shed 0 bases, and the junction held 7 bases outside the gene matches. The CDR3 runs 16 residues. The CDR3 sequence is CASSPRLASSTDTQYF. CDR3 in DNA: TGTGCCAGCAGTCCGCGACTAGCGTCTAGCACAGATACGCAGTATTTT.

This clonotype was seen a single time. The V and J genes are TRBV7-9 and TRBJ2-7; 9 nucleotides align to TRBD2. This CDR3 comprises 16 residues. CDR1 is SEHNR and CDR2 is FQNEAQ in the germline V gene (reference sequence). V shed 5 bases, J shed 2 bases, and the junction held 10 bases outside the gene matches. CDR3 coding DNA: TGTGCCAGCAGCCTCTCAGGGCGGGAGGGGGCCTACGAGCAGTACTTC. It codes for CASSLSGREGAYEQYF.

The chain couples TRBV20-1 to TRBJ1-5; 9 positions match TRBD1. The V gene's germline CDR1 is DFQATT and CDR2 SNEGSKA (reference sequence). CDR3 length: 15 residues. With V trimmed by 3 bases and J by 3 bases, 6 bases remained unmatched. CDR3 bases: TGCAGTGCTAGTCCCGGACAGGGGTACAATCAGCCCCAGCATTTT. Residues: CSASPGQGYNQPQHF.

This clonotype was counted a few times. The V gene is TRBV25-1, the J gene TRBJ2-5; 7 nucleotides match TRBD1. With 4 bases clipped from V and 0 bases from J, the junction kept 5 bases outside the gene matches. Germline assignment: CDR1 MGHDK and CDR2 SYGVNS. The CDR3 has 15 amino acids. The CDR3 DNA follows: TGTGCCAGCAGTGCCCTGACAGGGTACCAAGAGACCCAGTACTTC. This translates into CASSALTGYQETQYF.

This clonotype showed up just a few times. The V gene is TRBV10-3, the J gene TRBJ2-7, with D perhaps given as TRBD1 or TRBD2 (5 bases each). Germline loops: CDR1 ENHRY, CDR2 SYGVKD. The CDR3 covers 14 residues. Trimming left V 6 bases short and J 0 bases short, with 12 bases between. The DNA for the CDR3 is TGTGCCATCAGGGGAGACAGAAGCTCCTACGAGCAGTACTTC. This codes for CAIRGDRSSYEQYF.

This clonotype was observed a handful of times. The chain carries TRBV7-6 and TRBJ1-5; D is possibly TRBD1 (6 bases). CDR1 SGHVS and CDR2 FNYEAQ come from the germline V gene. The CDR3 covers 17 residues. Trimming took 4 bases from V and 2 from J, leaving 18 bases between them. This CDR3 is CASSSWDGGLGNQPQHF. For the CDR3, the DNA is TGTGCCAGCAGCTCCTGGGACGGGGGGCTAGGCAATCAGCCCCAGCATTTT.